The 2 T cell receptor beta chains below all came from one sample that was sequenced in a study of blood T cell repertoires in COVID-19. Produced via immunoSEQ multiplex PCR; TCRdb's table is partial and in-frame only. Of approximately 240,000 clones in the sample, around 85% were seen once. The specimen sequenced was PBMCs or T cells enriched from blood (not recorded which). These receptors were taken from a woman aged 40 to 50 with acute COVID-19.

Many counts were recorded for this clone. The chain combines TRBV14 with TRBJ1-6; D call uncertain. The ends were cut back, 6 bases at V and 5 bases at J, with 11 bases in the middle. Germline CDR1 reads SGHDN; CDR2 reads FVKESK. The CDR3 consists of 14 residues. This CDR3 reads CASRFATDNSPLHF. CDR3 nucleotide sequence: TGTGCCAGCAGGTTCGCCACGGATAATTCACCCCTCCACTTT.

V gene TRBV15 combines with J gene TRBJ1-1; unclear D gene. The CDR3 covers 13 residues. V was shortened by 4 bases and J by 4 bases, with 10 bases between the two germline ends. The V gene's germline CDR1 is LNHNV and CDR2 YYDKDF (reference sequence). The CDR3 region is CATSTAGSTEAFF. DNA of the CDR3: TGTGCCACCAGCACAGCGGGGAGCACTGAAGCTTTCTTT.